These 30 T cell receptor beta chains came from one sample sequenced in a study of blood T cell repertoires in COVID-19. TCRdb keeps only in-frame clones here, not all; method: immunoSEQ multiplex PCR. The sample gives 150,000 to 200,000 clones, just under 90% of which show up once; over 3.5% is in the top ten. The specimen was peripheral blood. Receptor source: a man aged 18 to 30 with active or convalescent COVID-19.

V is TRBV18 and J is TRBJ1-5; 8 nucleotides agree with TRBD1. Trimming cost V 2 bases and J 11 bases; bases outside gene matches: 14. Germline CDR1 and CDR2: KGHSH and LQKENI. CDR3 length equals 16 residues. The CDR3 spells CASSPSGQGASPTQHF. The CDR3 DNA sequence: TGTGCCAGCTCACCATCAGGGCAGGGGGCATCTCCTACCCAGCATTTT.

This chain joins TRBV7-9 and TRBJ2-1; D might be TRBD1 (6 bases). Germline V gene lookup returns CDR1 SEHNR and CDR2 FQNEAQ (reference sequence). The V end was cut by 5 bases, the J end by 12 bases, with 23 bases between. The CDR3 contains 15 residues. The CDR3 region is CASSQTGTLVQGQFF. The CDR3 coding sequence is TGTGCCAGCAGCCAAACCGGGACCCTCGTACAGGGGCAGTTCTTC.

The J gene is TRBJ1-1, the V gene TRBV5-1; TRBD1 matches 7 bases. Per the germline V gene, CDR1 is SGHRS and CDR2 is YFSETQ. J was trimmed by 3 bases and V by 0 bases; bases with no gene match: 5. This CDR3 has 15 amino acids. The CDR3 reads CASSLGQGKDTEAFF. CDR3 in DNA: TGCGCCAGCAGCTTGGGACAGGGCAAAGACACTGAAGCTTTCTTT.

The V gene is TRBV19, the J gene TRBJ2-7; the match to TRBD1 covers 11 bases. The CDR3 is 15 amino acids. Per germline, CDR1 LNHDA and CDR2 SQIVND (reference sequence). V was pared by 7 bases and J by 1 base, with 6 bases of the junction left unmatched. The CDR3 coding sequence is TGTGCCAGTAAAATGGGACAGGGGGGATCCTACGAGCAGTACTTC. It codes for CASKMGQGGSYEQYF. Together with reference TRBV19 and TRBJ2-7, the CDR3 gives the full variable domain: DGGITQSPKYLFRKEGQNVTLSCEQNLNHDAMYWYRQDPGQGLRLIYYSQIVNDFQKGDIAEGYSVSREKKESFPLTVTSAQKNPTAFYLCASKMGQGGSYEQYFGPGTRLTVT.

The V gene is TRBV7-9, the J gene TRBJ1-2; D not resolved. Trimming pared 2 bases from V and 2 bases from J, leaving 9 bases between. The germline gives CDR1 SEHNR, CDR2 FQNEAQ (reference sequence). CDR3 length equals 14 residues. The CDR3 loop is CASSLTDGNYGYTF. CDR3 coding DNA: TGTGCCAGCAGCTTAACCGACGGGAACTATGGCTACACCTTC.

The chain combines TRBV5-6 with TRBJ1-6, with D possibly matching TRBD1 (5 bases). Trimming took 2 bases from V and 9 from J, leaving 15 bases between them. CDR3 length: 15 residues. CDR1 and CDR2 from the germline V gene are SGHDT and YYEEEE. The CDR3 sequence is CASSFGRVWGSPLHF. In nucleotides, the CDR3 is TGTGCCAGCAGCTTCGGCAGGGTTTGGGGTTCACCCCTCCACTTT.

In this sample, this clone turned up a few times. The rearrangement uses TRBV7-9 and TRBJ1-4; TRBD1 matches at 9 bases. Germline V lookup: CDR1 SEHNR, CDR2 FQNEAQ (reference sequence). J lost 4 bases, V lost 8 bases, and 5 bases had no gene match. CDR3 length: 14 amino acids. CDR3 nucleotides: TGTGCCAGCGAGAACAGGGGGCGTAATGAAAAACTGTTTTTT. This encodes CASENRGRNEKLFF.

The V gene is TRBV6-5, the J gene TRBJ1-2, with TRBD1 as a possible D gene (6 bases). CDR3 size: 13 residues. V was cut by 6 bases and J by 8 bases, with 16 bases left in between. Germline-derived CDR1 and CDR2 are MNHEY and SVGAGI. CDR3 loop: CASRQGQAKGYTF. CDR3 nucleotide sequence: TGTGCCAGCAGGCAGGGGCAGGCGAAGGGCTACACCTTC.

The chain combines TRBV10-3 with TRBJ2-1, with TRBD2 matching 11 bases. The CDR3 runs 17 residues. V shed 3 bases, J shed 5 bases, and the junction held 9 bases outside the gene matches. Germline CDR1 and CDR2: ENHRY and SYGVKD. CDR3 DNA: TGTGCCATCAGTGACCCAGGGACTAGCGGACTAGACAATGAGCAGTTCTTC. Its translation is CAISDPGTSGLDNEQFF.

V gene TRBV4-1 combines with J gene TRBJ2-5; D is unresolved. CDR1 and CDR2 (germline): MGHRA, YSYEKL. This CDR3 is 14 amino acids long. V was cut by 2 bases and J by 2 bases, with 9 bases left in between. The CDR3 here is CASSQSARQETQYF. CDR3 nucleotides: TGCGCCAGCAGCCAATCCGCGCGTCAAGAGACCCAGTACTTC.

This chain links TRBV24-1 with TRBJ2-7, with TRBD2 matching over 11 bases. The CDR3 consists of 16 residues. Germline CDR1 reads KGHDR; CDR2 reads SFDVKD. V lost 4 bases and J lost 1; bases outside the gene matches: 5. CDR3 amino acids: CATSDKGLAGSYEQYF. CDR3 bases: TGTGCCACCAGTGACAAAGGACTAGCGGGTTCCTACGAGCAGTACTTC.

The chain links TRBV12-3 or TRBV12-4 to TRBJ2-5; no clear D. Trimming left V 5 bases short and J 5 bases short, with 12 bases between. CDR3 size: 13 residues. The CDR3 DNA reads TGTGCCAGCAGTCACGGTCCCCCGGAGACCCAGTACTTC. Translated: CASSHGPPETQYF.

The rearrangement links TRBV11-2 to TRBJ1-1; perhaps TRBD1 as D (6 bases). This CDR3 is 19 amino acids long. CDR1 is SGHAT, CDR2 FQNNGV, per germline. V shed 5 bases and J shed 1 base, with 26 bases lying between them. The CDR3 spells CASSHPLWGGRARNTEAFF. The DNA for the CDR3 is TGTGCCAGCAGCCACCCTCTATGGGGGGGCCGAGCCCGGAACACTGAAGCTTTCTTT.

This clone has a single count. The chain combines TRBV24-1 with TRBJ1-1; 8 bases fit TRBD1. The CDR3 runs to 16 residues. Germline V gene lookup returns CDR1 KGHDR and CDR2 SFDVKD. The V and J ends lost 7 bases and 3 bases, in that order; junction bases with no gene match: 12. Here the CDR3 DNA reads TGTGCCACCAGAAGCTCAGGGGGCGCCGGGGACACTGAAGCTTTCTTT. Translation gives CATRSSGGAGDTEAFF.

This chain connects TRBV7-8 to TRBJ1-1; D is ambiguous. The germline V gene encodes CDR1 SGHVS and CDR2 FQNEAQ. The CDR3 has 14 residues. V lost 5 bases to trimming and J lost 4 bases, with 14 bases between them. CDR3 protein: CASSVRGLGTEAFF. CDR3 DNA: TGTGCCAGCAGCGTACGGGGTTTAGGCACTGAAGCTTTCTTT.

V gene TRBV28 combines with J gene TRBJ2-1; possibly TRBD2 for D (6 bases). The CDR3 is 13 residues long. CDR1 MDHEN and CDR2 SYDVKM come from the germline V gene. Trimming cost V 7 bases and J 1 base, with 8 bases left between them. The CDR3 sequence: CASNGGSYNEQFF. The CDR3 DNA reads TGTGCCAGCAACGGGGGTTCCTACAATGAGCAGTTCTTC.

This chain links TRBV7-6 with TRBJ1-2, with 9 bases identical to TRBD1. V lost 1 base to trimming and J lost 2 bases; unmatched junction nucleotides: 2. This CDR3 comprises 15 residues. Germline V lookup: CDR1 SGHVS, CDR2 FNYEAQ. The CDR3 nucleotides are TGTGCCAGCAGCTTAGTACAGGGGGCGAACTATGGCTACACCTTC. It yields the protein CASSLVQGANYGYTF.

The chain couples TRBV19 to TRBJ2-7, with TRBD1 matching 8 bases. The J segment lost 3 bases and the V segment lost 5 bases, leaving 9 bases of the junction unmatched. The CDR3 is made up of 15 amino acids. Germline V gene data show CDR1 as LNHDA and CDR2 as SQIVND (reference sequence). CDR3: CASSPRDRLFYEQYF. DNA of the CDR3: TGTGCCAGTAGTCCCCGGGACAGGCTATTCTACGAGCAGTACTTC.

This chain joins TRBV19 and TRBJ2-5, with 7 bases aligning to TRBD2. CDR1 is LNHDA, CDR2 SQIVND, per germline (reference sequence). The CDR3 is made up of 15 amino acids. The trim removed 4 bases at V and 1 base at J, leaving 6 bases unmatched. The CDR3 spells CASSSGGGIQETQYF. CDR3 coding DNA: TGTGCCAGTAGTAGTGGCGGGGGAATCCAAGAGACCCAGTACTTC.

J is TRBJ1-4 and V is TRBV27; D possibly corresponds to TRBD1 (6 bases). V was clipped by 5 bases and J by 6 bases, with 13 bases between them. CDR3 size: 14 residues. CDR1 is MNHEY and CDR2 is SMNVEV in the germline V gene (reference sequence). In nucleotides, the CDR3 is TGTGCCAGCAGTCCCAACAACAGGGATGAAAAACTGTTTTTT. This translates into CASSPNNRDEKLFF.

Worth noting for this clone: Other DNA sequences in the same sample also yield this CDR3. J is TRBJ2-1 and V is TRBV9, with a weak D call TRBD1 (5 bases). The germline CDR1 and CDR2 sequences are SGDLS and YYNGEE. V was cut by 1 base and J by 3 bases, with 11 bases left in between. The CDR3 is 15 residues long. The CDR3 DNA is TGTGCCAGCAGCGTACAGGGCGGCTACTACAATGAGCAGTTCTTC. This sequence encodes CASSVQGGYYNEQFF. Complete variable domain (other parts from reference TRBV9 and TRBJ2-1): DSGVTQTPKHLITATGQRVTLRCSPRSGDLSVYWYQQSLDQGLQFLIQYYNGEERAKGNILERFSAQQFPDLHSELNLSSLELGDSALYFCASSVQGGYYNEQFFGPGTRLTVL.

The rearrangement uses TRBV5-1 and TRBJ2-5; 7 bases align to TRBD2. From germline, CDR1 is SGHRS and CDR2 YFSETQ. The CDR3 is made up of 16 amino acids. The V segment lost 0 bases and the J segment 1 base; nucleotides outside the gene matches: 6. CDR3 DNA sequence: TGCGCCAGCAGCTTGGCCCCGACTAGCTTCCAAGAGACCCAGTACTTC. Protein sequence: CASSLAPTSFQETQYF.

The CDR3 DNA follows: TGTGCCAGCAGGTGGGGGGGGAAAACTGAAGCTTTCTTT. Translated: CASRWGGKTEAFF. The chain is built from TRBV2 and TRBJ1-1, with a weak D call TRBD1 (5 bases). CDR3 length equals 13 residues. Germline V gene data show CDR1 as SNHLY and CDR2 as FYNNEI. With 6 bases removed from V and 5 bases from J, the gap between germline ends came to 13 bases.

The genes are TRBV5-6 and TRBJ2-2, with 12 nucleotides matching TRBD2. The CDR3 has 18 amino acids. J gave up 2 bases and V 2 bases, and 7 bases lay outside the gene matches. The germline V gene has CDR1 SGHDT and CDR2 YYEEEE. CDR3 sequence: CASSFETSGRGNTGELFF. CDR3 nucleotide sequence: TGTGCCAGCAGCTTTGAGACTAGCGGGAGAGGTAACACCGGGGAGCTGTTTTTT.

The chain is built from TRBV28 and TRBJ1-1, with D unclear. Trimming removed 7 bases from V and 4 bases from J, with 13 bases in between. There are 13 residues in the CDR3. Germline CDR1 is MDHEN and CDR2 is SYDVKM. The CDR3 nucleotides are TGTGCCAGCATGAGGAGCTTTAGCACTGAAGCTTTCTTT. Encoded protein: CASMRSFSTEAFF. The full variable domain, in which reference TRBV28 and TRBJ1-1 provide the parts outside the CDR3, is DVKVTQSSRYLVKRTGEKVFLECVQDMDHENMFWYRQDPGLGLRLIYFSYDVKMKEKGDIPEGYSVSREKKERFSLILESASTNQTSMYLCASMRSFSTEAFFGQGTRLTVV.

The V call is TRBV11-2, the J call TRBJ1-4; D remains unclear. Trimming removed 3 bases from V and 4 bases from J, with 3 bases in between. The CDR3 covers 12 residues. CDR1 SGHAT and CDR2 FQNNGV come from the germline V gene. CDR3 sequence reads: CASSFFNEKLFF. For the CDR3, the DNA is TGTGCCAGCAGCTTCTTTAATGAAAAACTGTTTTTT.

The V and J genes are TRBV28 and TRBJ1-2; D remains ambiguous. This CDR3 has 13 amino acids. V lost 10 bases and J 8 bases, leaving 20 bases between the germline ends. Germline V gene sequence: CDR1 MDHEN, CDR2 SYDVKM. CDR3 in amino acids: CATPRREGRGYTF. The CDR3 DNA reads as TGTGCCACCCCTAGACGGGAGGGTCGGGGCTACACCTTC.

The chain carries TRBV6-5 and TRBJ2-5; D unclear. CDR1 and CDR2 (germline): MNHEY, SVGAGI. The CDR3 spans 11 residues. V was cut by 4 bases and J by 8 bases, with 8 bases left in between. The CDR3 DNA follows: TGTGCCAGCAGTTTGATAGAAACCCAGTACTTC. Protein: CASSLIETQYF.

The V gene is TRBV2, the J gene TRBJ1-5; 8 positions match TRBD1. Germline V CDR1 and CDR2: SNHLY, FYNNEI. This CDR3 comprises 15 residues. J was trimmed by 3 bases and V by 6 bases; bases with no gene match: 7. The CDR3 nucleotides read TGTGCCAGCAGCGATAGGACAGGGTTCAATCAGCCCCAGCATTTT. This gives the protein CASSDRTGFNQPQHF.

This sequence joins TRBV7-2 and TRBJ1-1; TRBD1 agrees at 7 bases. CDR1 is SGHTA and CDR2 is FQGNSA in the germline V gene. There are 15 residues in the CDR3. The ends lost 5 bases at V and 1 base at J; junction bases unmatched: 7. The CDR3 region is CASSPRGQQNTEAFF. The CDR3 region has the DNA TGTGCCAGCAGCCCCCGGGGACAGCAGAACACTGAAGCTTTCTTT.